This TCR beta chain was recovered during a study of T cells after yellow fever vaccination. Looking at the study overall: Any fraction with a low cell number was prepared using SMART-Seq v4 Ultra Low Input. General study points: A large majority of primary-vaccination clones showed up again after the booster (96% CD4, roughly 88% CD8). It was the secondary response that reached its peak faster, day 5 versus 15, but it was weaker.

The CDR3 length is 13 residues. Trimming shortened V by 3 bases and J by 8 bases, and 13 bases separated the two germline ends. Per the germline V gene, CDR1 is MDHEN and CDR2 is SYDVKM. From the 5' RACE reads, TCRdb called clonotypes with MiXCR, one entry per CDR3 protein. Of hundreds of thousands of distinct CDR3 sequences listed, about 8.3% are singletons. This clonotype was recorded a few times. Its antigen is not identified. This material consisted of PBMCs, taken approximately 40 days after the first yellow fever vaccination. J is TRBJ1-1 and V is TRBV28; unclear D gene. This sequence was found in a man aged 18 to 30 who received the YFV17D yellow fever vaccine. The CDR3 nucleotides read TGTGCCAGCAGTTTGCTTTTCGGCAGCGAAGCTTTCTTT. This sequence encodes CASSLLFGSEAFF.